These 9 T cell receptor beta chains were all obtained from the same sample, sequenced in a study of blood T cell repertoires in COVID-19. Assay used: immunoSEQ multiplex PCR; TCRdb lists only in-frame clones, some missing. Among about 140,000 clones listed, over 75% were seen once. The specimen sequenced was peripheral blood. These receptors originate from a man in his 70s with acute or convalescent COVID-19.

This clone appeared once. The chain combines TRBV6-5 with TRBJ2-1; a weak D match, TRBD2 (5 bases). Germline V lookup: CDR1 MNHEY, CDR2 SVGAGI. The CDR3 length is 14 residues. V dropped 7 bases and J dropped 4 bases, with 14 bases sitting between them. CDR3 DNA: TGTGCCAGCATGAGAAGCGGATCATACAATGAGCAGTTCTTC. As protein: CASMRSGSYNEQFF.

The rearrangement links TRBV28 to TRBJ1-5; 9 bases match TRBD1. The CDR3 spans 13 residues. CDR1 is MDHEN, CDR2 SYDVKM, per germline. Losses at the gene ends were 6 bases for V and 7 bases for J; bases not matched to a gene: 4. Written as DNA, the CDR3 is TGTGCCAGCAGGAGACAGGGGGGGCAGCCCCAGCATTTT. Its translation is CASRRQGGQPQHF.

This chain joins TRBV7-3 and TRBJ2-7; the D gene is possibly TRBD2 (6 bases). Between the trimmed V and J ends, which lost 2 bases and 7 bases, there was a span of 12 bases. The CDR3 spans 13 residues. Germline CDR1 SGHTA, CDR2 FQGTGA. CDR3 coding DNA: TGTGCCAGCAGCTTAGCGGAGGGCGGAGAGCAGTACTTC. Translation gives CASSLAEGGEQYF.

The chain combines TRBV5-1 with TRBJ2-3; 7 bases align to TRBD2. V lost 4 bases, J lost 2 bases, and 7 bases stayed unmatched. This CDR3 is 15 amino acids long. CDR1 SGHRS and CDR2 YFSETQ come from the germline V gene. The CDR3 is CASSPSGLDTDTQYF. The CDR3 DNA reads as TGCGCCAGCAGCCCATCCGGACTAGACACAGATACGCAGTATTTT.

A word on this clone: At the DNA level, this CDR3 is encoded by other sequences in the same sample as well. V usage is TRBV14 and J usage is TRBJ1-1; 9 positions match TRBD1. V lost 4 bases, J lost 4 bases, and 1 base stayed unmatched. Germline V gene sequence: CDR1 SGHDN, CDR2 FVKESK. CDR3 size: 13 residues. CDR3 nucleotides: TGTGCCAGCAGCCTGACAGGGGGCACTGAAGCTTTCTTT. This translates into CASSLTGGTEAFF.

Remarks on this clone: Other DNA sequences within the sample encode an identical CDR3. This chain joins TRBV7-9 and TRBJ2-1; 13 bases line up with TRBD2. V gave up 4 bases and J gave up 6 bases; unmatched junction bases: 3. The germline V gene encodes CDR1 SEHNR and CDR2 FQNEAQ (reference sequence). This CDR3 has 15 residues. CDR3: CASSSRTSGSNEQFF. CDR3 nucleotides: TGTGCCAGCAGCTCTCGGACTAGCGGGAGCAATGAGCAGTTCTTC.

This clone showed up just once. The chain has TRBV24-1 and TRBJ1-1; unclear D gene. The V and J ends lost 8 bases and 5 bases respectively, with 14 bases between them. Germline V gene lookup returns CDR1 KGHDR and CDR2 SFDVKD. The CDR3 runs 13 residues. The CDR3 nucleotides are TGTGCCACCAAGCGGGGAGCGGGAACTGAAGCTTTCTTT. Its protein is CATKRGAGTEAFF.

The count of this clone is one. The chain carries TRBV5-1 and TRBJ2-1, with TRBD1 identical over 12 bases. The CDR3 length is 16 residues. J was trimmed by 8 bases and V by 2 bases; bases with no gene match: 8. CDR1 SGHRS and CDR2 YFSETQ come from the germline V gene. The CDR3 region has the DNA TGCGCCAGCAGCTTAACCGGGACAGGGGGCTTCTATGAGCAGTTCTTC. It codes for CASSLTGTGGFYEQFF. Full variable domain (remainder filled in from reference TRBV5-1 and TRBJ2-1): KAGVTQTPRYLIKTRGQQVTLSCSPISGHRSVSWYQQTPGQGLQFLFEYFSETQRNKGNFPGRFSGRQFSNSRSEMNVSTLELGDSALYLCASSLTGTGGFYEQFFGPGTRLTVL.

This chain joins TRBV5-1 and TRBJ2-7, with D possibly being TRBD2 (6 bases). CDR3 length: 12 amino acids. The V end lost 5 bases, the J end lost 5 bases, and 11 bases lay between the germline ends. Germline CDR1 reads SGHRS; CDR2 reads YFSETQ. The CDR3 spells CASRPGGDEQYF. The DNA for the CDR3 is TGCGCCAGCAGACCCGGGGGAGACGAGCAGTACTTC.